This T cell receptor (beta chain) was identified in a study of blood T cell repertoires in COVID-19. Study background: Nucleic acid was either cDNA or gDNA, and it came from T cells, B-cell-depleted T cells, or PBMCs.

Method: immunoSEQ multiplex PCR; TCRdb's copy keeps in-frame clones and lacks some. The sample consists of 350,000 to 500,000 clones, about 88% of them appearing once. V lost 1 base and J lost 7; bases outside the gene matches: 6. Germline CDR1 is PRHDT and CDR2 is FYEKMQ (reference sequence). This CDR3 comprises 15 residues. Individuals aged about 18 to 89 years were recruited from roughly 22 US areas. Exposed enrollees had met someone with a PCR-confirmed or clinician-diagnosed COVID-19 case at some point within the 2 weeks before study entry. The sequencing sample was made of PBMCs or T cells enriched from blood (not recorded which). This TCR derives from a woman under 30 who had been exposed to COVID-19. V and J are TRBV13 and TRBJ2-1; TRBD1 matches at 8 bases. CDR3 sequence: CASSLAGGAGNEQFF. In nucleotides, the CDR3 is TGTGCCAGCAGCTTAGCAGGGGGCGCGGGTAATGAGCAGTTCTTC.